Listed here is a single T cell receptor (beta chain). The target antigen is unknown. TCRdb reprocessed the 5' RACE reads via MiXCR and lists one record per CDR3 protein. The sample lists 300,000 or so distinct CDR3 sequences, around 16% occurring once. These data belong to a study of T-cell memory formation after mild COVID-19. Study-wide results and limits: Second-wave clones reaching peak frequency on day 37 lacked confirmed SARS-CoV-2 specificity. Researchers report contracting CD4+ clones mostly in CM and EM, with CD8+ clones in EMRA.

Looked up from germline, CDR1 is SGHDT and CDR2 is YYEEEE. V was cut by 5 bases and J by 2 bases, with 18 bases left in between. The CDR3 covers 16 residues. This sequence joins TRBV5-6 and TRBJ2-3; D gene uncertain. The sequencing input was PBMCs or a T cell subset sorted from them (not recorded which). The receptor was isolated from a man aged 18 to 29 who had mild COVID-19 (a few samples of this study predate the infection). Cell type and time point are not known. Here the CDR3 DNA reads TGTGCCAGCAGTCGAGGTTCAGGTTACAACACAGATACGCAGTATTTT. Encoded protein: CASSRGSGYNTDTQYF.